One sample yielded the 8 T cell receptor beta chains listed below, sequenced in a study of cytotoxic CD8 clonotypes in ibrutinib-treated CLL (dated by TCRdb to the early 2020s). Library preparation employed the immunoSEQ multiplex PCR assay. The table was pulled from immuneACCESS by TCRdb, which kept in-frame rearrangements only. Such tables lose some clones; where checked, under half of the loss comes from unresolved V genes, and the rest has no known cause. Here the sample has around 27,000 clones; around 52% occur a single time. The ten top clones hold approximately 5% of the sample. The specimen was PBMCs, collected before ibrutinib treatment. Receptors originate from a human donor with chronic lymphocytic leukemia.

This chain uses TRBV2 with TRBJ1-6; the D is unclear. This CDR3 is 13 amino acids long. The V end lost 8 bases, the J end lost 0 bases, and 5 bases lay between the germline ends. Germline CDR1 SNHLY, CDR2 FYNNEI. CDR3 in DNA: TGTGCCAGCCTGGGCTCCTATAATTCACCCCTCCACTTT. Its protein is CASLGSYNSPLHF.

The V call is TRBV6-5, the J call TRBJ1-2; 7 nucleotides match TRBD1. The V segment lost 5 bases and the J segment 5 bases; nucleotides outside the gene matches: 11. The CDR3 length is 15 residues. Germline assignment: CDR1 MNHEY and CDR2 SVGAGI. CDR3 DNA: TGTGCCAGCAGTCAACTGACGGGACAGTCATATGGCTACACCTTC. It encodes CASSQLTGQSYGYTF.

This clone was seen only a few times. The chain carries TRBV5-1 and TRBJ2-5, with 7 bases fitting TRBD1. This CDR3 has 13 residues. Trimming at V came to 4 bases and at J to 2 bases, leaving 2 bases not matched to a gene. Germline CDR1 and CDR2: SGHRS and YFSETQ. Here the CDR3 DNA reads TGCGCCAGCAGCCTACAGGGGCAAGAGACCCAGTACTTC. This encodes CASSLQGQETQYF.

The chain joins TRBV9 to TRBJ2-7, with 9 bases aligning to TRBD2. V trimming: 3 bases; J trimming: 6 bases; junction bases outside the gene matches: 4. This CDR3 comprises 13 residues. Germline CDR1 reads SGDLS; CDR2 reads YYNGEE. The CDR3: CASSGGLAAEQYF. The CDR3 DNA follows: TGTGCCAGCAGCGGGGGACTAGCCGCCGAGCAGTACTTC.

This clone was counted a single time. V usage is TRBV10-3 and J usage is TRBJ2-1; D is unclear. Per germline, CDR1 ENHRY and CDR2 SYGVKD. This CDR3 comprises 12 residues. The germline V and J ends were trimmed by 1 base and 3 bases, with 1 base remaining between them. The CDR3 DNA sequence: TGTGCCATCAGTGAGTTCTACAATGAGCAGTTCTTC. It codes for CAISEFYNEQFF.

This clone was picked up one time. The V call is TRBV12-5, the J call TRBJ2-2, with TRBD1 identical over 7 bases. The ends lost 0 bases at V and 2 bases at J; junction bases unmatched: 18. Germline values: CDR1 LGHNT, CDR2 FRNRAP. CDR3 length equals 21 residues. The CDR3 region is CASGLVPLVRDRNINTGELFF. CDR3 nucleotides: TGTGCTAGTGGTTTGGTACCTCTCGTTCGGGACAGAAATATAAACACCGGGGAGCTGTTTTTT.

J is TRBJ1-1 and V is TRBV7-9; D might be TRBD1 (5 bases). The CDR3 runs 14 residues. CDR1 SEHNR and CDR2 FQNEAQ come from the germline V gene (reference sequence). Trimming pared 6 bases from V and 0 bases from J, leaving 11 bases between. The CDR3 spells CASRAGGMNTEAFF. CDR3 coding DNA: TGTGCCAGCAGGGCTGGGGGGATGAACACTGAAGCTTTCTTT. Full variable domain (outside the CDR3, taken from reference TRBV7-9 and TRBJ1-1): DTGVSQNPRHKITKRGQNVTFRCDPISEHNRLYWYRQTLGQGPEFLTYFQNEAQLEKSRLLSDRFSAERPKGSFSTLEIQRTEQGDSAMYLCASRAGGMNTEAFFGQGTRLTVV.

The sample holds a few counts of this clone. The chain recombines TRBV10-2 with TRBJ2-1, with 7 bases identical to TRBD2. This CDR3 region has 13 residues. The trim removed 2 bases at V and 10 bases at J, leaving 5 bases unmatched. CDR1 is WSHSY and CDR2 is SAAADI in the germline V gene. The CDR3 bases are TGCGCCAGCAGTGAGAACGAGCGGGGAGAGCAGTTCTTC. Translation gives CASSENERGEQFF.